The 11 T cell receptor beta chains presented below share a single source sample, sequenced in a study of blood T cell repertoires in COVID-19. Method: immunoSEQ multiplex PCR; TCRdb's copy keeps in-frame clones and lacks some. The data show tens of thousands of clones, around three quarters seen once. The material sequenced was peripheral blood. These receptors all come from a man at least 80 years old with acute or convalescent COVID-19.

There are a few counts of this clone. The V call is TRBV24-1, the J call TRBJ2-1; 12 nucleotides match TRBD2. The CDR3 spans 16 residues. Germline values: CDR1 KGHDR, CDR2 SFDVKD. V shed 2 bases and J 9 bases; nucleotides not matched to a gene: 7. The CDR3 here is CATSDSRTSGVREQFF. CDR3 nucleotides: TGTGCCACCAGTGATTCAAGGACTAGCGGGGTCCGTGAGCAGTTCTTC.

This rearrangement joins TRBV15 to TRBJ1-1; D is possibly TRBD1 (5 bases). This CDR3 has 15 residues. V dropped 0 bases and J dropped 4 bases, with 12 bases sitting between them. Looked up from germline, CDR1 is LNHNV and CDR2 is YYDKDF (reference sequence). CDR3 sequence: CATSRDRARATEAFF. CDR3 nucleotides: TGTGCCACCAGCAGAGATCGAGCCAGGGCCACTGAAGCTTTCTTT. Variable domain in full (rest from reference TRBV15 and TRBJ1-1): DAMVIQNPRYQVTQFGKPVTLSCSQTLNHNVMYWYQQKSSQAPKLLFHYYDKDFNNEADTPDNFQSRRPNTSFCFLDIRSPGLGDTAMYLCATSRDRARATEAFFGQGTRLTVV.

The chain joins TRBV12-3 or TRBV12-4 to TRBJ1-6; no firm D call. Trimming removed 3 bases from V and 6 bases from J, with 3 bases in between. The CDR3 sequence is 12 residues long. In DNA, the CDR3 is TGTGCCAGCAGTTTCGGTAATTCACCCCTCCACTTT. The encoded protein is CASSFGNSPLHF.

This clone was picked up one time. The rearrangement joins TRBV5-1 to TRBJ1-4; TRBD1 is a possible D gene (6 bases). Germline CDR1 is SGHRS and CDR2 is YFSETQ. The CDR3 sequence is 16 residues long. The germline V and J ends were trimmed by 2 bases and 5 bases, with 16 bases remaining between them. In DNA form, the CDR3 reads TGCGCCAGCAGCTTCCAGGGGCCCGGCGGCAATGAAAAACTGTTTTTT. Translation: CASSFQGPGGNEKLFF.

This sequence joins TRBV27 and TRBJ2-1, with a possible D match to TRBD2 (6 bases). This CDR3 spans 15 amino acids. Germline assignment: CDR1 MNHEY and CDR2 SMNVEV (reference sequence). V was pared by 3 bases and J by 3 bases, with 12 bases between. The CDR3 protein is CASSFRGTGYNEQFF. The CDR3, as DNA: TGTGCCAGCAGTTTCCGCGGGACGGGCTACAATGAGCAGTTCTTC.

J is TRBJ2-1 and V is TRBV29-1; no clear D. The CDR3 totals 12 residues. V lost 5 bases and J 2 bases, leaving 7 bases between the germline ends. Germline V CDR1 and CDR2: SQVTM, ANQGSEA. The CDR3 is CSVSTAYNEQFF. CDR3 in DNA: TGCAGCGTTTCTACGGCCTACAATGAGCAGTTCTTC.

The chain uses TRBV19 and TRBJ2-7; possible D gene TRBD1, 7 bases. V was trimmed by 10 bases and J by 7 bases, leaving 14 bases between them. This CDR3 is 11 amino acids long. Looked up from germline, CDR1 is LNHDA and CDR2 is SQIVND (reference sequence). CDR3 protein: CATRQGGEQYF. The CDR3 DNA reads TGTGCCACCCGACAGGGAGGTGAGCAGTACTTC. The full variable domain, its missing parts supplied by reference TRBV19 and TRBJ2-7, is DGGITQSPKYLFRKEGQNVTLSCEQNLNHDAMYWYRQDPGQGLRLIYYSQIVNDFQKGDIAEGYSVSREKKESFPLTVTSAQKNPTAFYLCATRQGGEQYFGPGTRLTVT.

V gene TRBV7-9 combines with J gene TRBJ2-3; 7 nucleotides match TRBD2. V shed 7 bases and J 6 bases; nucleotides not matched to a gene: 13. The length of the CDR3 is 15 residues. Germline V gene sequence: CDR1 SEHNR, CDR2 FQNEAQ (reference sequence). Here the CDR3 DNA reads TGTGCCAGCACCCCCGGCGGGAGAGCGTCCGATACGCAGTATTTT. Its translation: CASTPGGRASDTQYF.

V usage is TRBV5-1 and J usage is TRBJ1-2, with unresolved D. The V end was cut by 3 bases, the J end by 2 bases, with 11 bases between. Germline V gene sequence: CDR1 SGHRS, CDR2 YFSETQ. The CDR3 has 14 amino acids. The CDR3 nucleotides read TGCGCCAGCAGCTCGGGGTCTGAGAACTATGGCTACACCTTC. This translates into CASSSGSENYGYTF.

This CDR3 reads CASSVNPAGGTPLHF. In DNA form, the CDR3 reads TGTGCCAGCAGCGTAAACCCAGCGGGGGGGACACCCCTCCACTTT. The V gene is TRBV9, the J gene TRBJ1-6; D is possibly TRBD1 (5 bases). Trimming pared 1 base from V and 11 bases from J, leaving 16 bases between. The length of the CDR3 is 15 residues. The V gene's germline CDR1 is SGDLS and CDR2 YYNGEE.

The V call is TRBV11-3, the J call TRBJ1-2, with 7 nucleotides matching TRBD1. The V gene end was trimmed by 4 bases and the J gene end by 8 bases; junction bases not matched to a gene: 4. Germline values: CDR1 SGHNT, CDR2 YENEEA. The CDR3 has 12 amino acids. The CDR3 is CASSWRGPGYTF. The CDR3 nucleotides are TGTGCCAGCAGCTGGAGGGGGCCCGGCTACACCTTC.